The present TCR beta chain was sequenced within a study of PD-1 blockade in mismatch repair-deficient tumors. Study-wide points: Rapid post-treatment expansion, then contraction, generally preceding radiologic response, marked tumor-resident clones.

Profiling relied on immunoSEQ multiplex PCR, and the TCRdb table lists in-frame clones only, not all of them. The repertoire holds just under 80,000 clones, approximately 81% seen once, with roughly 5.5% in the top ten. In the case of this clone: Its target is not known.

PCR or immunohistochemistry showed mismatch repair deficiency in every enrolled patient. A few pembrolizumab responders had their TCRs sequenced. The source of this sequence is an adult with mismatch repair-deficient cancer. The sample consisted of peripheral blood, taken 44 weeks after starting pembrolizumab.

The CDR3 region is CASSGGRDRSSSPLHF. CDR3 nucleotide sequence: TGTGCCAGCAGTGGTGGGCGGGACAGATCTTCTTCACCCCTCCACTTT. The chain uses TRBV6-1 and TRBJ1-6; 7 nucleotides align to TRBD1. With V trimmed by 4 bases and J by 9 bases, 12 bases remained unmatched. Germline V gene data show CDR1 as MNHNS and CDR2 as SASEGT. The CDR3 spans 16 residues.